Shown below are 20 T cell receptor beta chains from a single sample sequenced in a study of T cell responses to AZD1222 COVID-19 vaccine. Here immunoSEQ multiplex PCR was the method, and the copy in TCRdb shows in-frame clones only, minus some. The sample records some 98,000 clones, about 88% being singletons. The starting material was peripheral blood, obtained on day 0 of AZD1222 vaccination. These receptors were collected from an adult in good health.

J is TRBJ1-4 and V is TRBV5-1, with D maybe TRBD1 (6 bases). The CDR3 totals 15 residues. Trimming cost V 4 bases and J 0 bases, with 10 bases left between them. CDR1 and CDR2 (germline): SGHRS, YFSETQ. Written as DNA, the CDR3 is TGCGCCAGCAGCGTGGGGGGCTCAACTAATGAAAAACTGTTTTTT. As protein: CASSVGGSTNEKLFF.

V gene TRBV19 combines with J gene TRBJ1-6; possibly TRBD1 for D (6 bases). The germline gives CDR1 LNHDA, CDR2 SQIVND (reference sequence). Trimming stripped 2 bases from V and 0 bases from J, with 14 bases between. This CDR3 region has 18 residues. CDR3 in amino acids: CASSIFGQGSSYNSPLHF. Here the CDR3 DNA reads TGTGCCAGTAGTATATTCGGCCAGGGGAGCTCCTATAATTCACCCCTCCACTTT.

The rearrangement uses TRBV7-2 and TRBJ2-3; TRBD2 matches 9 bases. Germline V CDR1 and CDR2: SGHTA, FQGNSA. This CDR3 spans 16 amino acids. The junction had 8 bases not matched to a gene; V was cut back by 1 base and J by 6 bases. CDR3 residues: CASSLVTAGGRDTQYF. The CDR3 DNA is TGTGCCAGCAGCTTAGTCACTGCGGGGGGGCGTGATACGCAGTATTTT.

The rearrangement links TRBV19 to TRBJ1-1, with 12 bases lining up with TRBD1. V lost 3 bases to trimming and J lost 4 bases; unmatched junction nucleotides: 6. CDR1 and CDR2 (germline): LNHDA, SQIVND (reference sequence). The CDR3 totals 16 residues. The CDR3 region has the DNA TGTGCCAGTAGTATCGGAGGGACAGGGGGCTTCACTGAAGCTTTCTTT. Translating gives CASSIGGTGGFTEAFF.

V and J are TRBV6-6 and TRBJ1-1; no clear D gene. Trimming left V 0 bases short and J 0 bases short, with 2 bases between. The CDR3 totals 13 residues. Per germline, CDR1 MNHNY and CDR2 SVGAGI (reference sequence). CDR3: CASSYSMNTEAFF. The CDR3 nucleotides are TGTGCCAGCAGTTACTCGATGAACACTGAAGCTTTCTTT.

This sequence joins TRBV7-9 and TRBJ2-5, with 7 bases that match TRBD1. Unmatched junction bases numbered 7, after V lost 5 bases and J lost 4 bases. The CDR3 spans 14 residues. Germline V gives CDR1 SEHNR, CDR2 FQNEAQ (reference sequence). CDR3 protein: CASSTAAGGETQYF. CDR3 nucleotide sequence: TGTGCCAGCAGCACGGCGGCAGGGGGAGAGACCCAGTACTTC.

The chain carries TRBV5-1 and TRBJ2-7; the match to TRBD2 covers 7 bases. V was clipped by 1 base and J by 7 bases; unmatched bases: 5. This CDR3 is 13 amino acids long. Germline CDR1 and CDR2: SGHRS and YFSETQ. The CDR3 spells CASSLIGEGEQYF. The CDR3 DNA follows: TGCGCCAGCAGCTTGATCGGGGAGGGGGAGCAGTACTTC.

The J gene is TRBJ1-2, the V gene TRBV7-9, with a possible D match to TRBD1 (5 bases). Germline V CDR1 and CDR2: SEHNR, FQNEAQ (reference sequence). The CDR3 runs 13 residues. Trimming shortened V by 6 bases and J by 8 bases, and 16 bases separated the two germline ends. The CDR3 sequence is CASSPLGPKGYTF. The CDR3 region has the DNA TGTGCCAGCAGTCCTTTGGGACCCAAGGGCTACACCTTC.

This clone was counted between two and nine times. This chain uses TRBV2 with TRBJ1-2, with 8 nucleotides matching TRBD1. This CDR3 has 13 residues. From germline, CDR1 is SNHLY and CDR2 FYNNEI. V was clipped by 6 bases and J by 1 base; unmatched bases: 1. CDR3 nucleotide sequence: TGTGCCAGCAGGGACAGGGATAACTATGGCTACACCTTC. Translated, it gives CASRDRDNYGYTF.

This clone was counted once. This rearrangement joins TRBV27 to TRBJ2-6, with D possibly matching TRBD2 (5 bases). Germline V gene data show CDR1 as MNHEY and CDR2 as SMNVEV (reference sequence). The V end was cut by 6 bases, the J end by 2 bases, with 11 bases between. This CDR3 region has 15 residues. CDR3 bases: TGTGCCAGCAGGACGTTCGGGGCTGGGGCCAACGTCCTGACTTTC. It is translated as CASRTFGAGANVLTF.

The rearrangement joins TRBV3-1 (or the pseudogene TRBV3-2) to TRBJ2-5, with D possibly being TRBD1 (8 bases). V lost 1 base, J lost 1 base, and 13 bases lay in between. This CDR3 contains 16 residues. CDR1 and CDR2 from the germline V gene are LGHDT and YNNKEL (reference sequence). The CDR3 sequence is CASSQATGGGQETQYF. In nucleotides, the CDR3 is TGTGCCAGCAGCCAAGCAACAGGGGGGGGCCAAGAGACCCAGTACTTC.

The J gene is TRBJ1-5, the V gene TRBV18; 10 bases are a match to TRBD1. J was trimmed by 6 bases and V by 3 bases; bases with no gene match: 8. The germline CDR1 and CDR2 sequences are KGHSH and LQKENI. The CDR3 runs 16 residues. CDR3 loop: CASSPAGTGAAQPQHF. CDR3 DNA sequence: TGTGCCAGCTCACCCGCCGGGACAGGGGCTGCTCAGCCCCAGCATTTT.

This chain joins TRBV7-8 and TRBJ2-1; D is perhaps TRBD2 (6 bases). The V gene lost 5 bases and the J gene lost 2 bases, with 13 bases spanning the gap. This CDR3 has 15 residues. Looked up from germline, CDR1 is SGHVS and CDR2 is FQNEAQ. In DNA form, the CDR3 reads TGTGCCAGCAGCCGGAGGGTGGGGGCCTACAATGAGCAGTTCTTC. Residues: CASSRRVGAYNEQFF.

This clone was picked up one time. The chain carries TRBV7-9 and TRBJ1-5, with D tentatively TRBD1 (6 bases). V gave up 5 bases and J gave up 0 bases, with 14 bases separating them. This CDR3 has 16 amino acids. The germline V gene has CDR1 SEHNR and CDR2 FQNEAQ (reference sequence). CDR3 region: CASSETGPYSNQPQHF. Written as DNA, the CDR3 is TGTGCCAGCAGCGAGACAGGCCCATATAGCAATCAGCCCCAGCATTTT.

V is TRBV6-6 and J is TRBJ2-1, with D possibly matching TRBD1 (6 bases). CDR3 length: 14 residues. From germline, CDR1 is MNHNY and CDR2 SVGAGI (reference sequence). V dropped 7 bases and J dropped 7 bases, with 17 bases sitting between them. This chain's CDR3 is CASKGTPPGNEQFF. CDR3 bases: TGTGCCAGCAAAGGGACACCCCCAGGGAATGAGCAGTTCTTC.

V usage is TRBV6-5 and J usage is TRBJ1-3; D gene ambiguous. The germline V gene has CDR1 MNHEY and CDR2 SVGAGI. The CDR3 sequence is 15 residues long. Trimming took 5 bases from V and 4 from J, leaving 15 bases between them. Written as DNA, the CDR3 is TGTGCCAGCAGTACTGGGCGGGCCCGCGGAAACACCATATATTTT. It encodes CASSTGRARGNTIYF.

The chain links TRBV5-1 to TRBJ2-1; 8 bases line up with TRBD2. The CDR3 runs to 15 residues. J lost 2 bases, V lost 4 bases, and 5 bases had no gene match. Germline CDR1 and CDR2: SGHRS and YFSETQ. DNA for the CDR3: TGCGCCAGCAGCCAGACTAGCGCCGCCTACAATGAGCAGTTCTTC. Protein sequence: CASSQTSAAYNEQFF.

V usage is TRBV5-1 and J usage is TRBJ2-2; D not resolved. Trimming took 0 bases from V and 1 from J, leaving 4 bases between them. Germline values: CDR1 SGHRS, CDR2 YFSETQ. The CDR3 is 14 residues long. The CDR3 nucleotides read TGCGCCAGCAGCTTGGGGGTGAACACCGGGGAGCTGTTTTTT. Its translation is CASSLGVNTGELFF.

The genes are TRBV4-2 and TRBJ2-7, with D perhaps TRBD1 (6 bases). Germline CDR1 and CDR2: LGHNA and YNFKEQ. V lost 0 bases, J lost 1 base, and 10 bases lay in between. The CDR3 totals 15 residues. The CDR3 spells CASSQERDTSYEQYF. The CDR3 region has the DNA TGTGCCAGCAGCCAAGAGAGGGACACGTCCTACGAGCAGTACTTC.

This rearrangement joins TRBV10-2 to TRBJ1-1; 8 bases are a match to TRBD1. The CDR3 length is 17 residues. V lost 2 bases and J lost 5; bases outside the gene matches: 13. In germline, CDR1 is WSHSY, CDR2 SAAADI. The CDR3 DNA reads as TGCGCCAGCAGTGAGCCCCCGGGGCAGGGGGCGCGGACTGAAGCTTTCTTT. Its translation is CASSEPPGQGARTEAFF.